This T cell receptor beta chain was captured by sequencing in a study of T cell repertoires in cytomegalovirus infection (dated by TCRdb to about 2019). About the full investigation: Donor HLA type was relevant to the analysis, as public TCR beta signatures indicated carriage of CMV infection together with the matching HLA type. General study outcomes and caveats: The ex vivo response was dominated by HLA-C-restricted CMV-specific TCR beta clonotypes, which also provided the single most frequent clonotype in two of eight donors. In both this cohort and an independent approximately 400-donor cohort, the cumulative frequency of public TCR beta family members distinguished carriers of CMV infection plus the relevant HLA type.

Trimming at the junction amounts to 5 bases on V and 1 base on J, and the germline ends lie 8 bases apart. Taken from the germline V gene, the CDR1 and CDR2 loops are SGHTA and FQGNSA. From the cysteine through the phenylalanine, the CDR3 covers 14 amino acids. Of all the DNA, just the CDR3 is kept, 42 bases in frame from base 1. This clonotype appeared many times. Its antigen is still unknown. Qualities for individual bases were not recorded, and no much larger clone is one base off. Sequenced on an Illumina HiSeq 1500. The public sequencing data were trimmed at Q25 with fastp and processed into clonotypes with MiXCR by TCRdb, which kept only in-frame beta chains. Identical CDR3 proteins give one entry, which carries the most common genes and DNA. This sample lists hundreds of thousands of distinct CDR3 sequences; roughly 17% were detected once. The ten largest clones add up to around 12% of the sample.

The rearrangement combines TRBV7-2 with TRBJ1-4, with the D gene not confidently named. The sequenced sample was PBMCs. The clonotype was recovered from a human donor in good health (CMV status not recorded). Some clones in this sample may be carry-over from other donors' samples. The CDR3 protein: CASSPPGTNEKLFF. The nucleotide sequence reads TGTGCCAGCAGCCCCCCCGGAACTAATGAAAAACTGTTTTTT.